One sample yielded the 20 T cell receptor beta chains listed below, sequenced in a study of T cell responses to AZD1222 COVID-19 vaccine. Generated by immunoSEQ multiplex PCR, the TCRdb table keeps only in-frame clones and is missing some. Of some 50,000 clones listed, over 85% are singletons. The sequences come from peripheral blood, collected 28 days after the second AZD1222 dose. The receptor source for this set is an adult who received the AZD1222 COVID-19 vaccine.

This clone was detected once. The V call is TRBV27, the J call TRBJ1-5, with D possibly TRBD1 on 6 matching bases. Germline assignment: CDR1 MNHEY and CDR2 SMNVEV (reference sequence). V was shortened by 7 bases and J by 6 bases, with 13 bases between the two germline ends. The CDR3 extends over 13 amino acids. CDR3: CASTGALGQPQHF. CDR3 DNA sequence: TGTGCCAGCACAGGGGCGTTAGGTCAGCCCCAGCATTTT.

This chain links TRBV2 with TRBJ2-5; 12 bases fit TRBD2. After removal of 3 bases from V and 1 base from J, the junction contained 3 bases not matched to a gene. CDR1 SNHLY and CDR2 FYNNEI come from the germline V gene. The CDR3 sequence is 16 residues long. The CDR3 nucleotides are TGTGCCAGCAGTGATCCGGGACTAGCGGGCCAAGAGACCCAGTACTTC. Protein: CASSDPGLAGQETQYF.

CDR3 region: CASTGRVTNTEAFF. The CDR3, as DNA: TGTGCCAGCACCGGGAGGGTAACGAACACTGAAGCTTTCTTT. J is TRBJ1-1 and V is TRBV2; D unresolved. Trimming removed 7 bases at V and 1 base at J, with 13 bases between. Germline V gene lookup returns CDR1 SNHLY and CDR2 FYNNEI. The CDR3 has 14 residues.

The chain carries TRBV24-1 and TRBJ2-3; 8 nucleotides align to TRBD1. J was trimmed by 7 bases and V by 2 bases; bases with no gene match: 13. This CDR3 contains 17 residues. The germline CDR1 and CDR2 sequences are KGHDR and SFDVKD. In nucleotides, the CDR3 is TGTGCCACCAGTGATTCGACCGGGCCACAGGGGGTAAATACGCAGTATTTT. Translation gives CATSDSTGPQGVNTQYF.

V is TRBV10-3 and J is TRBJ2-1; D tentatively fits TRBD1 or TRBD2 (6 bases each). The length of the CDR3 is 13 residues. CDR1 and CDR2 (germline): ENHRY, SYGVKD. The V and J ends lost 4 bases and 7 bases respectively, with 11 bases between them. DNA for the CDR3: TGTGCCATCAGTGGACAGGCGGGAAATGAGCAGTTCTTC. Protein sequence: CAISGQAGNEQFF.

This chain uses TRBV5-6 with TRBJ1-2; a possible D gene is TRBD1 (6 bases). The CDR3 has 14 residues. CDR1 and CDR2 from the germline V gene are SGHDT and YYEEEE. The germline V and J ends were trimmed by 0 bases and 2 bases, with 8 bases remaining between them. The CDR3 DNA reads TGTGCCAGCAGCTTGGGACAGGCGAACTATGGCTACACCTTC. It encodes CASSLGQANYGYTF.

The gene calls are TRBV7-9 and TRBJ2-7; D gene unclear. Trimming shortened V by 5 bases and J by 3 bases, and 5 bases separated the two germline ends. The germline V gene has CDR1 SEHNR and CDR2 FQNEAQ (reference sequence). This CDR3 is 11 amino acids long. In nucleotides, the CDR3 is TGTGCCAGCAGCCCCAGCTACGAGCAGTACTTC. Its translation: CASSPSYEQYF.

Written as DNA, the CDR3 is TGTGCCAGCAGCGTAGTGGGGAGGCCACCCCTCCACTTT. Its protein product is CASSVVGRPPLHF. The genes are TRBV9 and TRBJ1-6; D not resolved. This CDR3 region has 13 residues. Trimming cost V 0 bases and J 11 bases, with 9 bases left between them. Germline loops: CDR1 SGDLS, CDR2 YYNGEE.

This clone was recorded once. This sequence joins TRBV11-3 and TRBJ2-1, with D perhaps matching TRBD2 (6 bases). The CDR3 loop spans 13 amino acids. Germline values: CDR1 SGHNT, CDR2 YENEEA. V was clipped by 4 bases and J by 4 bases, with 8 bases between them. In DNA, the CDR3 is TGTGCCAGCAGCTCGGAGGGATACAATGAGCAGTTCTTC. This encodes CASSSEGYNEQFF.

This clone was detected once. CDR3 coding DNA: TGTGCCACCAGCAGAGACAGGGGGTCCTACAATGAGCAGTTCTTC. Protein: CATSRDRGSYNEQFF. The chain employs TRBV15 and TRBJ2-1, with TRBD1 matching 7 bases. The germline V gene encodes CDR1 LNHNV and CDR2 YYDKDF (reference sequence). V dropped 0 bases and J dropped 1; count of bases not matched to a gene: 0. The CDR3 is 15 amino acids.

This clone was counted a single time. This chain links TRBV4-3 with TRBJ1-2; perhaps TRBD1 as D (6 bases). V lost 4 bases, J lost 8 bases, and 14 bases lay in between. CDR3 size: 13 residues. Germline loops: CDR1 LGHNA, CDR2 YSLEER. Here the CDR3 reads CASSRQGLEGYTF. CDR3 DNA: TGCGCCAGCAGCCGGCAGGGGTTGGAGGGCTACACCTTC.

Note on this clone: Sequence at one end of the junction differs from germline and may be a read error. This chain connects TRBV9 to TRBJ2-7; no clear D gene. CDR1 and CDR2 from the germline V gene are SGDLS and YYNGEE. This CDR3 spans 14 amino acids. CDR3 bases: TGTGCCAGCAGCGTAGGCCACTCCTCCGACGAGCAGTACTTC. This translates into CASSVGHSSDEQYF.

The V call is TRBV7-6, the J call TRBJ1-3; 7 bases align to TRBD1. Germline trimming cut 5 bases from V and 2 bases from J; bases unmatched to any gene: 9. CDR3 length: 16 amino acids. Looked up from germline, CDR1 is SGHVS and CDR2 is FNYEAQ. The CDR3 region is CASSQGVGRTGNTIYF. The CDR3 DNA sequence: TGTGCCAGCAGCCAGGGGGTGGGGAGAACTGGAAACACCATATATTTT.

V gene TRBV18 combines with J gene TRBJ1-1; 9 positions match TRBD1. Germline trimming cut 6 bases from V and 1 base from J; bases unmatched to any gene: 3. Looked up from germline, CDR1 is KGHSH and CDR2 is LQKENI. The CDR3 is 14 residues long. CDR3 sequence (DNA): TGTGCCAGCTCCGGACAGGGGACGAACACTGAAGCTTTCTTT. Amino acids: CASSGQGTNTEAFF.

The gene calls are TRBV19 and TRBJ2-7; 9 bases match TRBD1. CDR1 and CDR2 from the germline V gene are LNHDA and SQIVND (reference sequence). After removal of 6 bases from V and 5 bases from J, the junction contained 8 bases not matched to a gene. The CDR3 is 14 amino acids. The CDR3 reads CASRDRGVAHEQYF. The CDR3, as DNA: TGTGCCAGTAGGGACAGGGGAGTAGCCCACGAGCAGTACTTC.

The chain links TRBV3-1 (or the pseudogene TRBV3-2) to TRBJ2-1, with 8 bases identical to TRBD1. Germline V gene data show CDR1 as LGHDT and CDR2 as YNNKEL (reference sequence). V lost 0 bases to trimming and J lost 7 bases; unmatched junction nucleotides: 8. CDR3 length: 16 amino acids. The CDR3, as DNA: TGTGCCAGCAGCCAAGATTGGGACAGGTTGGGGAATGAGCAGTTCTTC. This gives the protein CASSQDWDRLGNEQFF.

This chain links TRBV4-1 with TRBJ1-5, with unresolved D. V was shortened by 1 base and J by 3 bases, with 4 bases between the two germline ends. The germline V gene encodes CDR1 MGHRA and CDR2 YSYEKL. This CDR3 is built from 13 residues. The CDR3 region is CASSQGINQPQHF. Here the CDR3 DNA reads TGCGCCAGCAGCCAAGGAATCAATCAGCCCCAGCATTTT.

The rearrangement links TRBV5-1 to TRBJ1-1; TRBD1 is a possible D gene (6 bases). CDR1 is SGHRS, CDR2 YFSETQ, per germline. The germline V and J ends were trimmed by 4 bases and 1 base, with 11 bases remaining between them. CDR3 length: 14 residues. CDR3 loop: CASSQRGSNTEAFF. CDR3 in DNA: TGCGCCAGCAGCCAGAGGGGGTCGAACACTGAAGCTTTCTTT.

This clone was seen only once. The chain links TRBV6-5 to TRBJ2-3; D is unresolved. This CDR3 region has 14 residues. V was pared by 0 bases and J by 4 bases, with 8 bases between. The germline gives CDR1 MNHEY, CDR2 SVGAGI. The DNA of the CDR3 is TGTGCCAGCAGTTACTCCGGACCTCCAGATACGCAGTATTTT. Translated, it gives CASSYSGPPDTQYF.

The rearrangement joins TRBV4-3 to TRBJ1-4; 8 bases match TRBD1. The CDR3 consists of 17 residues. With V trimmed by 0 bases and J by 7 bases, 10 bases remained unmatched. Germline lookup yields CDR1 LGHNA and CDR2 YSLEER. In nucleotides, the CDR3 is TGCGCCAGCAGCCAAGATGGGGCAGGGGGCTGGGGTGAAAAACTGTTTTTT. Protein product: CASSQDGAGGWGEKLFF.